Below, 32 T cell receptor beta chains from the same sample are listed, as sequenced in a study of T cell responses to AZD1222 COVID-19 vaccine. This table comes from immunoSEQ multiplex PCR, and its TCRdb copy is limited to in-frame clones, with some not included. This repertoire shows more than 65,000 clones, around four fifths found once; its top ten account for under 25%. This specimen consisted of peripheral blood, obtained on day 0 of AZD1222 vaccination. These receptors all stem from an adult in good health.

This clone has just one count. V and J are TRBV19 and TRBJ2-1; D is unresolved. Trimming took off 6 bases at V and 6 bases at J, with 15 bases between the two ends. CDR1 LNHDA and CDR2 SQIVND come from the germline V gene (reference sequence). The CDR3 is 14 amino acids. CDR3 amino acids: CASRRALAGNEQFF. CDR3 in DNA: TGTGCCAGTAGAAGGGCTTTAGCCGGCAATGAGCAGTTCTTC.

V and J are TRBV28 and TRBJ1-2; TRBD1 aligns across 7 bases. There are 14 residues in the CDR3. Per the germline V gene, CDR1 is MDHEN and CDR2 is SYDVKM. Trimming cost V 1 base and J 5 bases; bases outside gene matches: 4. The CDR3 region is CASSLSGTEYGYTF. The CDR3 DNA reads TGTGCCAGCAGTTTATCCGGGACAGAATATGGCTACACCTTC.

This chain links TRBV12-3 or TRBV12-4 with TRBJ2-7; no clear D. V was shortened by 4 bases and J by 3 bases, with 4 bases between the two germline ends. The CDR3 consists of 11 residues. CDR3 region: CASSSSYEQYF. In DNA form, the CDR3 reads TGTGCCAGCAGTTCTAGCTACGAGCAGTACTTC.

By proportion, this clone is medium-sized. The gene calls are TRBV30 and TRBJ1-1, with D hard to call. The CDR3 consists of 11 residues. CDR1 and CDR2 (germline): GTSNPN, SVGIG (reference sequence). Trimming pared 4 bases from V and 11 bases from J, leaving 14 bases between. CDR3 amino acids: CAWTRSEKAFF. In nucleotides, the CDR3 is TGTGCCTGGACAAGATCTGAGAAGGCTTTCTTT.

There are a few counts of this clone. This sequence joins TRBV4-1 and TRBJ2-2; 10 nucleotides match TRBD1. Germline CDR1 reads MGHRA; CDR2 reads YSYEKL. This CDR3 spans 16 amino acids. V dropped 2 bases and J dropped 4; count of bases not matched to a gene: 4. The CDR3 reads CASSQRDRGITGELFF. The CDR3 coding sequence is TGCGCCAGCAGCCAACGGGACAGGGGAATCACCGGGGAGCTGTTTTTT.

The chain carries TRBV4-1 and TRBJ2-7; TRBD1 matches 7 bases. The J segment lost 1 base and the V segment lost 5 bases, leaving 5 bases of the junction unmatched. Germline V lookup: CDR1 MGHRA, CDR2 YSYEKL. The CDR3 covers 14 residues. The chain's CDR3 is CASSTKQGSYEQYF. CDR3 nucleotides: TGCGCCAGCAGCACCAAACAGGGGTCCTACGAGCAGTACTTC.

The rearrangement links TRBV30 to TRBJ1-3; D is undetermined. Trimming took off 2 bases at V and 0 bases at J, with 8 bases between the two ends. This CDR3 region has 14 residues. Per germline, CDR1 GTSNPN and CDR2 SVGIG (reference sequence). CDR3: CAWSQEGSGNTIYF. DNA for the CDR3: TGTGCCTGGAGTCAAGAGGGCTCTGGAAACACCATATATTTT. The whole variable domain, filled in from reference TRBV30 and TRBJ1-3, reads SQTIHQWPATLVQPVGSPLSLECTVEGTSNPNLYWYRQAAGRGLQLLFYSVGIGQISSEVPQNLSASRPQDRQFILSSKKLLLSDSGFYLCAWSQEGSGNTIYFGEGSWLTVV.

This rearrangement joins TRBV25-1 to TRBJ2-2, with D possibly being TRBD1 (7 bases). In germline, CDR1 is MGHDK, CDR2 SYGVNS. The V end lost 3 bases, the J end lost 0 bases, and 14 bases lay between the germline ends. CDR3 size: 17 residues. The CDR3 here is CASSDVPGGSNTGELFF. CDR3 DNA sequence: TGTGCCAGCAGTGATGTCCCAGGGGGGTCGAACACCGGGGAGCTGTTTTTT.

This clone showed up many times. The chain has TRBV3-1 (or the pseudogene TRBV3-2) and TRBJ2-1; 8 bases match TRBD1. This CDR3 is 12 amino acids long. The ends lost 0 bases at V and 15 bases at J; junction bases unmatched: 4. The V gene's germline CDR1 is LGHDT and CDR2 YNNKEL (reference sequence). The CDR3 DNA reads TGTGCCAGCAGCCAAGAGGGGACAGGACTGTTCTTC. It translates to CASSQEGTGLFF.

Of note for this clone: The same CDR3 also results from other DNA sequences found in this sample. The chain recombines TRBV7-2 with TRBJ2-7; no reliable D call. V gave up 1 base and J gave up 1 base, with 8 bases separating them. The CDR3 loop spans 14 amino acids. Germline V gives CDR1 SGHTA, CDR2 FQGNSA. The CDR3 spells CASSLGLRSYEQYF. The CDR3 DNA reads as TGTGCCAGCAGCTTAGGTCTACGATCCTACGAGCAGTACTTC.

V gene TRBV5-1 combines with J gene TRBJ1-1; the D is unclear. V lost 0 bases, J lost 2 bases, and 8 bases lay in between. Looked up from germline, CDR1 is SGHRS and CDR2 is YFSETQ. The CDR3 length is 14 residues. In DNA form, the CDR3 reads TGCGCCAGCAGCTTGGAGCCGGGAAACACTGAAGCTTTCTTT. It yields the protein CASSLEPGNTEAFF.

The gene calls are TRBV19 and TRBJ1-1, with D uncertain. The V end lost 1 base, the J end lost 1 base, and 10 bases lay between the germline ends. The CDR3 is 15 amino acids. CDR1 and CDR2 from the germline V gene are LNHDA and SQIVND (reference sequence). In nucleotides, the CDR3 is TGTGCCAGTAGTATAGGGCGTTTTACGAACACTGAAGCTTTCTTT. Translation gives CASSIGRFTNTEAFF.

The chain recombines TRBV7-8 with TRBJ2-5; D ambiguous. CDR1 SGHVS and CDR2 FQNEAQ come from the germline V gene. V lost 5 bases and J 5 bases, leaving 18 bases between the germline ends. The CDR3 has 15 residues. In DNA form, the CDR3 reads TGTGCCAGCAGCCGAGGCAGGCGTGGCAGGGAGACCCAGTACTTC. This sequence encodes CASSRGRRGRETQYF.

V is TRBV3-1 (or the pseudogene TRBV3-2) and J is TRBJ2-3; no definite D call. The CDR3 loop spans 13 amino acids. CDR1 and CDR2 (germline): LGHDT, YNNKEL (reference sequence). The V end lost 0 bases, the J end lost 4 bases, and 5 bases lay between the germline ends. CDR3 residues: CASSQEWSDTQYF. CDR3 bases: TGTGCCAGCAGCCAAGAATGGTCAGATACGCAGTATTTT.

The chain combines TRBV6-1 with TRBJ2-1; D remains unclear. Germline-derived CDR1 and CDR2 are MNHNS and SASEGT. The V end lost 1 base, the J end lost 1 base, and 14 bases lay between the germline ends. The CDR3 sequence is 17 residues long. Here the CDR3 DNA reads TGTGCCAGCAGTGAAGGGGTGGGCCCCACATCCTACAATGAGCAGTTCTTC. Translated: CASSEGVGPTSYNEQFF.

The CDR3: CASSEISGRALDTQYF. The CDR3 nucleotides read TGTGCCAGCAGTGAGATTAGCGGGAGGGCCTTAGATACGCAGTATTTT. The chain recombines TRBV6-1 with TRBJ2-3; TRBD2 agrees at 11 bases. The CDR3 covers 16 residues. Germline values: CDR1 MNHNS, CDR2 SASEGT. After removal of 3 bases from V and 5 bases from J, the junction contained 7 bases not matched to a gene.

Points on this clone: The junction shows a germline mismatch at one end, possibly a read error. CDR3 sequence: CASSKGTSGRAGETQYF. CDR3 DNA sequence: TGTGCTAGCAGCAAGGGGACTAGCGGGAGGGCCGGAGAGACCCAGTACTTC. The rearrangement links TRBV7-7 to TRBJ2-5; the match to TRBD2 covers 16 bases. This CDR3 comprises 17 residues. Germline V CDR1 and CDR2: SSHAT, FNYEAQ (reference sequence). Full variable domain (remainder filled in from reference TRBV7-7 and TRBJ2-5): GAGVSQSPRYKVTKRGQDVTLRCDPISSHATLYWYQQALGQGPEFLTYFNYEAQPDKSGLPSDRFSAERPEGSISTLTIQRTEQRDSAMYRCASSKGTSGRAGETQYFGPGTRLLVL.

This rearrangement joins TRBV19 to TRBJ1-4; TRBD1 agrees at 10 bases. After removal of 5 bases from V and 6 bases from J, the junction contained 6 bases not matched to a gene. The germline V gene encodes CDR1 LNHDA and CDR2 SQIVND (reference sequence). This CDR3 is 15 amino acids long. This chain's CDR3 is CASSSRTGGYEKLFF. The CDR3 coding sequence is TGTGCCAGTAGTTCACGGACAGGGGGATATGAAAAACTGTTTTTT.

This rearrangement joins TRBV24-1 to TRBJ2-5; 9 bases are a match to TRBD1. Germline V gives CDR1 KGHDR, CDR2 SFDVKD. The CDR3 is 16 residues long. V dropped 4 bases and J dropped 5; count of bases not matched to a gene: 10. The CDR3 DNA sequence: TGTGCCACCAGTGAGGGGGGGACAGGGATGGGGGAGACCCAGTACTTC. The encoded protein is CATSEGGTGMGETQYF.

The chain links TRBV18 to TRBJ2-7; unclear D gene. Germline loops: CDR1 KGHSH, CDR2 LQKENI. The CDR3 length is 13 residues. The V end was cut by 3 bases, the J end by 3 bases, with 9 bases between. CDR3 bases: TGTGCCAGCTCACCTGAACAACACTACGAGCAGTACTTC. It is translated as CASSPEQHYEQYF.

This clone was observed a few times. V is TRBV6-2 or TRBV6-3 and J is TRBJ2-7; 10 positions agree with TRBD2. Unmatched junction bases numbered 12, after V lost 5 bases and J lost 8 bases. CDR3 length: 15 residues. Per germline, CDR1 MNHEY and CDR2 SVGEGT. For the CDR3, the DNA is TGTGCCAGCAGTCAACTAGCGGGACCATCTATGAAGCAGTACTTC. Amino acids: CASSQLAGPSMKQYF.

The rearrangement joins TRBV11-2 to TRBJ2-1; D could derive from TRBD1 or TRBD2 (5 bases each). The V end was cut by 5 bases, the J end by 9 bases, with 11 bases between. This CDR3 is 12 amino acids long. Germline CDR1 is SGHAT and CDR2 is FQNNGV. The CDR3 sequence is CASSRDLGEQFF. CDR3 bases: TGTGCCAGCAGCAGGGACCTCGGTGAGCAGTTCTTC.

In nucleotides, the CDR3 is TGTGCCAGCAGCTTAGGTGGAGCGAGCACAGATACGCAGTATTTT. Residues: CASSLGGASTDTQYF. This chain joins TRBV7-6 and TRBJ2-3; D remains ambiguous. Trimming stripped 1 base from V and 0 bases from J, with 8 bases between. The CDR3 length is 15 residues. Germline CDR1 reads SGHVS; CDR2 reads FNYEAQ.

Here the CDR3 DNA reads TGTGCCAGCACGGTATATCCCAGGGGGCAGTACTTC. Amino acids: CASTVYPRGQYF. The V and J genes are TRBV11-3 and TRBJ2-7; D might be TRBD1 (6 bases). Germline V CDR1 and CDR2: SGHNT, YENEEA. The CDR3 covers 12 residues. V lost 7 bases and J lost 9, with 16 bases in between. Filled out from reference TRBV11-3 and TRBJ2-7, the complete variable domain reads EAGVVQSPRYKIIEKKQPVAFWCNPISGHNTLYWYLQNLGQGPELLIRYENEEAVDDSQLPKDRFSAERLKGVDSTLKIQPAELGDSAVYLCASTVYPRGQYFGPGTRLTVT.

This chain uses TRBV16 with TRBJ1-2; unclear D gene. The germline V gene has CDR1 KGHSY and CDR2 FQNENV. The V gene lost 2 bases and the J gene lost 10 bases, with 11 bases spanning the gap. There are 12 residues in the CDR3. For the CDR3, the DNA is TGTGCCAGCAGCCAAAGGCCGGCCGCCTACACCTTC. Translation: CASSQRPAAYTF.

The chain is built from TRBV19 and TRBJ2-1, with 11 positions matching TRBD2. Losses at the gene ends were 2 bases for V and 3 bases for J; bases not matched to a gene: 15. This CDR3 spans 20 amino acids. Germline CDR1 is LNHDA and CDR2 is SQIVND (reference sequence). CDR3 residues: CASSIRFGLAGGSDYNEQFF. The CDR3 nucleotides read TGTGCCAGTAGTATAAGGTTTGGGCTAGCGGGAGGCTCTGACTACAATGAGCAGTTCTTC.

This chain links TRBV6-5 with TRBJ1-6; perhaps TRBD1 as D (5 bases). The germline V gene has CDR1 MNHEY and CDR2 SVGAGI. The V and J ends lost 6 bases and 5 bases respectively, with 14 bases between them. The CDR3 extends over 15 amino acids. This chain's CDR3 is CASSRFQGDNSPLHF. In nucleotides, the CDR3 is TGTGCCAGCAGCCGCTTCCAGGGCGATAATTCACCCCTCCACTTT.

The rearrangement joins TRBV29-1 to TRBJ1-2; D is ambiguous. The germline gives CDR1 SQVTM, CDR2 ANQGSEA. The V and J ends lost 0 bases and 7 bases respectively, with 6 bases between them. The CDR3 has 11 residues. CDR3 amino acids: CSVEDRGGYTF. The CDR3 DNA sequence: TGCAGCGTTGAAGATCGGGGTGGCTACACCTTC.

The rearrangement joins TRBV4-2 to TRBJ2-5; 12 nucleotides match TRBD2. Germline-derived CDR1 and CDR2 are LGHNA and YNFKEQ. After removal of 1 base from V and 5 bases from J, the junction contained 5 bases not matched to a gene. CDR3 length: 16 amino acids. The CDR3 nucleotides read TGTGCCAGCAGCCAAGGGACTAGCGGGATACTGGAGACCCAGTACTTC. Protein: CASSQGTSGILETQYF.

This clone was seen once. The chain uses TRBV12-3 or TRBV12-4 and TRBJ1-5; D is undetermined. The germline V and J ends were trimmed by 5 bases and 4 bases, with 9 bases remaining between them. The CDR3 covers 13 residues. The CDR3 region is CASSLTENQPQHF. In nucleotides, the CDR3 is TGTGCCAGCAGTCTTACAGAAAATCAGCCCCAGCATTTT.

This chain links TRBV24-1 with TRBJ1-3; D gene ambiguous. Germline-derived CDR1 and CDR2 are KGHDR and SFDVKD. The CDR3 is 13 amino acids. The V gene lost 3 bases and the J gene lost 4 bases, with 6 bases spanning the gap. The CDR3: CATSDPSGNTIYF. CDR3 DNA sequence: TGTGCCACCAGTGATCCCTCGGGAAACACCATATATTTT.

The chain recombines TRBV19 with TRBJ2-7, with D tentatively TRBD1 (6 bases). The germline CDR1 and CDR2 sequences are LNHDA and SQIVND (reference sequence). V dropped 3 bases and J dropped 3 bases, with 18 bases sitting between them. The CDR3 is 16 amino acids. The CDR3 nucleotides read TGTGCCAGTAGTATTTGGCGACCGGGACACGGCTACGAGCAGTACTTC. Its translation: CASSIWRPGHGYEQYF.